The 5 T cell receptor beta chains in this list originate from one sample, sequenced in a study of cytomegalovirus exposure and HLA in healthy donors. PCR was performed using 60 Vbeta and 13 Jbeta primers. Method: immunoSEQ multiplex PCR; TCRdb's copy keeps in-frame clones and lacks some. The sample holds some 160,000 clones, roughly four fifths seen once. Sequences were obtained from PBMCs. These TCRs come from a middle-aged woman in good health and CMV-seronegative.

V usage is TRBV2 and J usage is TRBJ1-2, with 7 bases matching TRBD1. V shed 6 bases, J shed 4 bases, and the junction held 11 bases outside the gene matches. CDR3 length equals 15 residues. Germline V gene lookup returns CDR1 SNHLY and CDR2 FYNNEI. The CDR3 DNA is TGTGCCAGCAGCACCAATAGGGGGCTCGGCTATGGCTACACCTTC. Translation gives CASSTNRGLGYGYTF.

V is TRBV28 and J is TRBJ1-1; 8 bases match TRBD1. The CDR3 has 15 amino acids. With V trimmed by 5 bases and J by 4 bases, 9 bases remained unmatched. The V gene's germline CDR1 is MDHEN and CDR2 SYDVKM. DNA of the CDR3: TGTGCCAGCAGTCCTCGGACAGGGAGGGGCACTGAAGCTTTCTTT. Translating it yields CASSPRTGRGTEAFF.

The chain employs TRBV28 and TRBJ2-1, with no clear D. The CDR3 is 13 residues long. Per the germline V gene, CDR1 is MDHEN and CDR2 is SYDVKM. V lost 3 bases to trimming and J lost 4 bases, with 7 bases between them. This CDR3 reads CASSFPGYNEQFF. The CDR3 DNA sequence: TGTGCCAGCAGTTTCCCGGGTTACAATGAGCAGTTCTTC. The entire variable domain, with the rest obtained from reference TRBV28 and TRBJ2-1, is as follows: DVKVTQSSRYLVKRTGEKVFLECVQDMDHENMFWYRQDPGLGLRLIYFSYDVKMKEKGDIPEGYSVSREKKERFSLILESASTNQTSMYLCASSFPGYNEQFFGPGTRLTVL.

The chain links TRBV30 to TRBJ1-3; D gene ambiguous. In germline, CDR1 is GTSNPN, CDR2 SVGIG (reference sequence). This CDR3 is built from 14 residues. The ends were cut back, 8 bases at V and 1 base at J, with 15 bases in the middle. CDR3: CAGMREVSGNTIYF. The CDR3 DNA reads as TGTGCCGGGATGCGGGAGGTATCTGGAAACACCATATATTTT.

This clone has a handful of counts. The chain combines TRBV4-2 with TRBJ2-7, with D possibly matching TRBD2 (5 bases). The ends were cut back, 1 base at V and 2 bases at J, with 9 bases in the middle. The CDR3 is made up of 14 amino acids. Germline V gives CDR1 LGHNA, CDR2 YNFKEQ. The CDR3 protein is CASSQVFGTYEQYF. For the CDR3, the DNA is TGTGCCAGCAGCCAAGTTTTCGGGACCTACGAGCAGTACTTC.